This entry lists 5 T cell receptor beta chains sequenced from one sample in a study of OX40 agonist ivuxolimab in advanced cancers. Libraries were prepared through the immunoSEQ multiplex PCR assay. The source is immuneACCESS, and TCRdb retained only in-frame sequences with V and J called. Part of the clones is not carried over; for the studies checked, unresolved V genes explain less than half of this, and the remainder is unexplained. This sample holds 70,000 to 95,000 clones; roughly 92% were observed only once. 1% to 1.3% of the sample is in the top ten clones. Sequenced material: CD4+ or CD8+ T cells sorted from blood, taken in a trial of the OX40 agonist ivuxolimab. Every receptor here comes from an adult with an advanced solid tumor such as melanoma, head and neck, liver or kidney cancer.

The V call is TRBV28, the J call TRBJ2-3; D might be TRBD2 (5 bases). V shed 1 base and J shed 3 bases, with 8 bases lying between them. CDR1 and CDR2 (germline): MDHEN, SYDVKM. The CDR3 runs 14 residues. The CDR3 bases are TGTGCCAGCAGTTTATTGGAGGTAACAGATACGCAGTATTTT. Protein: CASSLLEVTDTQYF.

The V and J genes are TRBV5-1 and TRBJ2-1; TRBD2 is a possible D gene (6 bases). CDR1 is SGHRS and CDR2 is YFSETQ in the germline V gene. CDR3 length: 15 residues. Trimming stripped 4 bases from V and 8 bases from J, with 19 bases between. CDR3 sequence (DNA): TGCGCCAGCAGCGACGGGACTCGTCCTCAGGATGAGCAGTTCTTC. Its translation is CASSDGTRPQDEQFF. Drawing the rest from reference TRBV5-1 and TRBJ2-1, the complete variable domain is KAGVTQTPRYLIKTRGQQVTLSCSPISGHRSVSWYQQTPGQGLQFLFEYFSETQRNKGNFPGRFSGRQFSNSRSEMNVSTLELGDSALYLCASSDGTRPQDEQFFGPGTRLTVL.

The V call is TRBV19, the J call TRBJ2-5, with TRBD2 matching over 8 bases. The CDR3 contains 13 residues. J gave up 5 bases and V 4 bases, and 3 bases lay outside the gene matches. Germline loops: CDR1 LNHDA, CDR2 SQIVND (reference sequence). The CDR3 coding sequence is TGTGCCAGTAGTAGTAGCGGGGTGGAGACCCAGTACTTC. Encoded protein: CASSSSGVETQYF.

The CDR3: CAWNRAAVNTEAFF. The CDR3 coding sequence is TGTGCCTGGAATCGGGCGGCGGTTAACACTGAAGCTTTCTTT. The J gene is TRBJ1-1, the V gene TRBV30; D not resolved. The V and J ends lost 4 bases and 2 bases respectively, with 14 bases between them. The CDR3 is made up of 14 amino acids. Germline CDR1 reads GTSNPN; CDR2 reads SVGIG (reference sequence). Based on the CDR3 plus reference TRBV30 and TRBJ1-1, the full variable domain is SQTIHQWPATLVQPVGSPLSLECTVEGTSNPNLYWYRQAAGRGLQLLFYSVGIGQISSEVPQNLSASRPQDRQFILSSKKLLLSDSGFYLCAWNRAAVNTEAFFGQGTRLTVV.

The gene calls are TRBV11-2 and TRBJ2-3; TRBD2 is a possible D gene (5 bases). This CDR3 region has 17 residues. Trimming took 1 base from V and 8 from J, leaving 22 bases between them. CDR1 is SGHAT, CDR2 FQNNGV, per germline. CDR3 loop: CASSLGGGGSLGSTQYF. CDR3 sequence (DNA): TGTGCCAGCAGCTTAGGAGGTGGCGGCTCCCTAGGGAGTACGCAGTATTTT.